The TCR beta chain under discussion was sequenced for a study of cytomegalovirus exposure and HLA in healthy donors. Broader study findings: Presence/absence analyses rested on an assumption that sequencing depth was roughly uniform across donors. An analysis that came later showed most CMV-associated TCR beta chains appearing HLA-restricted.

The PCR employed 60 Vbeta primers together with 13 Jbeta primers. Clones were read by immunoSEQ multiplex PCR, and TCRdb kept only the in-frame ones, dropping some. The sample lists 150,000 to 200,000 clones, about four fifths seen once, with more than 4% in the top ten. Germline CDR1 and CDR2: MNHNS and SASEGT. Germline trimming cut 6 bases from V and 8 bases from J; bases unmatched to any gene: 10. The CDR3 is 14 amino acids. For this clone: Antigen unknown.

The sequenced sample consisted of PBMCs. This clonotype was sampled from a girl between 10 and 17 years old in good health and CMV-seropositive. The chain links TRBV6-1 to TRBJ1-2, with 9 bases aligning to TRBD1. The CDR3 region is CASRLSTGGEGYTF. CDR3 coding DNA: TGTGCCAGCAGACTATCGACAGGGGGAGAAGGCTACACCTTC.